The rows below give T cell receptor beta chains drawn from one sample of a study of T cell responses to AZD1222 COVID-19 vaccine. Sequencing used immunoSEQ multiplex PCR; TCRdb keeps in-frame clones, though not all of them. The repertoire holds over 85,000 clones, roughly 86% seen once, with approximately 16% in the top ten. Source: peripheral blood, taken 28 days after the second AZD1222 dose. The receptors were gathered from an adult who received the AZD1222 COVID-19 vaccine. Both conserved end residues are part of each CDR3. The order of the fields is D gene, V gene, clone size, J gene, CDR3 DNA, CDR3 protein. A D gene is named only where the DNA matches it firmly. Not all rows give a size; the values are once, few, many and, for expanded clones, a class.

.	TRBV3-1/TRBV3-2	few	TRBJ2-1	TGTGCCAGCAGCCAAGAGGCGGGCGCCTACAATGAGCAGTTCTTC	CASSQEAGAYNEQFF
TRBD1	TRBV19	.	TRBJ1-6	TGTGCCAGTACCTACGGACAGGGAGATTCACCCCTCCACTTT	CASTYGQGDSPLHF
.	TRBV18	once	TRBJ1-1	TGTGCCAGCTCACCGGGATCGTGGGGAGGGAACACTGAAGCTTTCTTT	CASSPGSWGGNTEAFF
.	TRBV5-5	once	TRBJ1-5	TGTGCCAGCAGCTCTATCGGGGGGCTAGGCAATCAGCCCCAGCATTTT	CASSSIGGLGNQPQHF
.	TRBV4-1	.	TRBJ2-3	TGCGCCAGCAGCTGGGAGGTCGGGACAGATACGCAGTATTTT	CASSWEVGTDTQYF
TRBD1	TRBV6-1	.	TRBJ1-5	TGTGCCAGCAGTGAATCAAGGGGGCTCAATCAGCCCCAGCATTTT	CASSESRGLNQPQHF
TRBD2	TRBV5-1	.	TRBJ2-5	TGCGCCAGCAGCGAGGGACTAGCGGGAGCTGGCGAGACCCAGTACTTC	CASSEGLAGAGETQYF
TRBD1	TRBV30	.	TRBJ1-5	TGTGCCTGGAACAGGGGGAGGAATCAGCCCCAGCATTTT	CAWNRGRNQPQHF
.	TRBV5-4	once	TRBJ1-4	TGTGCCAGCAGCTTGAGACAGAACGGTGAAAAACTGTTTTTT	CASSLRQNGEKLFF
.	TRBV27	.	TRBJ2-2	TGTGCCAGCAGTTTATTCCGCACCGGGGAGCTGTTTTTT	CASSLFRTGELFF
.	TRBV2	.	TRBJ2-1	TGTGCCAGCAGTGGAATAGGATTTAATTCCTACAATGAGCAGTTCTTC	CASSGIGFNSYNEQFF
TRBD2	TRBV11-3	.	TRBJ2-1	TGTGCCAGCAGCTCCGGACTAGCGGGAAACAATGAGCAGTTCTTC	CASSSGLAGNNEQFF
TRBD1	TRBV18	.	TRBJ2-7	TGTGCCAGCTCACTCCGGGACAGACCCTACGAGCAGTACTTC	CASSLRDRPYEQYF
TRBD1	TRBV24-1	.	TRBJ1-2	TGTGCCACCAGTGAACCGGACAGGGGCTATGGCTACACCTTC	CATSEPDRGYGYTF
TRBD1	TRBV28	.	TRBJ2-7	TGTGCCAGCAGTCCGGGACAGACCTACGAGCAGTACTTC	CASSPGQTYEQYF
.	TRBV5-1	.	TRBJ2-1	TGCGCCAGCAGCTTGGGGTCCAACAATGAGCAGTTCTTC	CASSLGSNNEQFF
TRBD2	TRBV10-3	.	TRBJ2-3	TGTGCCATCAGTGAGCCCCAGGGACTAGCGGGAGACCCTAGCACAGATACGCAGTATTTT	CAISEPQGLAGDPSTDTQYF
.	TRBV28	.	TRBJ2-7	TGTGCCACCTTTCGTTCCCCCGAGCAGTACTTC	CATFRSPEQYF
TRBD2	TRBV9	.	TRBJ2-1	TGTGCCAGCAGCGGCGGGAGCTCCTACAATGAGCAGTTCTTC	CASSGGSSYNEQFF
.	TRBV9	once	TRBJ2-3	TGTGCCAGCAGCGTTTTTTCCGGGGCGGATACGCAGTATTTT	CASSVFSGADTQYF
TRBD2	TRBV19	.	TRBJ2-7	TGTGCCAGTAGTCAGACTAGCGGGACCCAAAGCGAGCAGTACTTC	CASSQTSGTQSEQYF
TRBD2	TRBV10-2	.	TRBJ2-1	TGCGCCAGCATGGTAGCGGGAGTTTTGGACAACAATGAGCAGTTCTTC	CASMVAGVLDNNEQFF
.	TRBV10-3	.	TRBJ2-7	TGTGCCATCAGTGGGACAGGGGGAGCGGGAGGGCCGGGCGAGCAGTACTTC	CAISGTGGAGGPGEQYF
.	TRBV11-3	once	TRBJ2-1	TGTGCCAGCAGCTTAGACGCCAACTCATTTCGAAATGAGCAGTTCTTC	CASSLDANSFRNEQFF
TRBD2	TRBV28	.	TRBJ2-7	TGTGCCAGCAGGGCGCAGGGCGGGGGGTTTGGCGAGCAGTACTTC	CASRAQGGGFGEQYF
TRBD1	TRBV7-6	medium-sized	TRBJ2-3	TGTGCCAGCAGCTTAAACAGGGGCCCCACAGATACGCAGTATTTT	CASSLNRGPTDTQYF
TRBD2	TRBV3-1/TRBV3-2	.	TRBJ2-7	TGTGCCAGCTCCCTCTCCGGGACTAAGTACGAGCAGTACTTC	CASSLSGTKYEQYF
.	TRBV30	.	TRBJ1-4	TGTGCCTCCGGTGGGGGGGCGGGTGAAAAACTGTTTTTT	CASGGGAGEKLFF
.	TRBV10-1	.	TRBJ2-7	TGCGCCAGCAGTGACACCTCCTACGAGCAGTACTTC	CASSDTSYEQYF
.	TRBV7-8	.	TRBJ1-5	TGTGCCAGCAGCTCCCCGGAGGGAAGTCGCAATCAGCCCCAGCATTTT	CASSSPEGSRNQPQHF
.	TRBV28	.	TRBJ2-7	TGTGCCAGCAGTTACAGCTGGACCCCTTCCTACGAGCAGTACTTC	CASSYSWTPSYEQYF
.	TRBV5-1	.	TRBJ2-3	TGCGCCAGCAGCCGAACAGGGTCCTACACAGATACGCAGTATTTT	CASSRTGSYTDTQYF
.	TRBV30	once	TRBJ1-5	TGTGCCTGGAAGTCTTTGGGCAATCAGCCCCAGCATTTT	CAWKSLGNQPQHF
TRBD1	TRBV6-5	.	TRBJ2-1	TGTGCCAGCAGATTCCGGGACAGATCCTACAATGAGCAGTTCTTC	CASRFRDRSYNEQFF
.	TRBV12-3/TRBV12-4	.	TRBJ2-1	TGTGCCAGCAGTCCTCCGGCGAGTAGGCAGTTCTTC	CASSPPASRQFF
TRBD1	TRBV19	.	TRBJ1-1	TGTGCCAGTAGTATAGATGGACAGGGGAACACTGAAGCTTTCTTT	CASSIDGQGNTEAFF
.	TRBV6-5	.	TRBJ2-7	TGTGCCAGCAGTACCCGCGGGACAGAGCAGTACTTC	CASSTRGTEQYF